The 5 T cell receptor beta chains in this list originate from one sample, sequenced in a study of T cells in Graves' hyperthyroidism and ophthalmopathy. RNA transcripts yielded amplified TCR beta CDR3 regions. The HTBI set primed first-round TCR CDR3 RT-PCR. One entry per CDR3 protein, called by TCRdb with MiXCR from the multiplex PCR reads. The top ten hold nearly 8.5% of the sample, which has about 540,000 distinct CDR3 sequences, under 60% seen once. The sequenced sample was peripheral blood or thyroid tissue (not recorded which). The receptors derive from a young woman with Graves' hyperthyroidism.

V usage is TRBV29-1 and J usage is TRBJ1-1, with D perhaps TRBD1 (5 bases). Germline V gene lookup returns CDR1 SQVTM and CDR2 ANQGSEA. V lost 0 bases and J lost 4, with 12 bases in between. The CDR3 is 14 residues long. The CDR3 loop reads CSVEDRGVGTEAFF. CDR3 sequence (DNA): TGCAGCGTTGAAGATCGGGGGGTAGGCACTGAAGCTTTCTTT.

This clonotype has ten or more counts. V is TRBV24-1 and J is TRBJ1-2, with D perhaps matching TRBD1 (6 bases). There are 14 residues in the CDR3. Trimming pared 6 bases from V and 5 bases from J, leaving 15 bases between. Germline assignment: CDR1 KGHDR and CDR2 SFDVKD. The CDR3 loop is CATSPTGRGYGYTF. Written as DNA, the CDR3 is TGTGCCACCAGTCCTACAGGGAGGGGGTATGGCTACACCTTC.

The rearrangement joins TRBV7-8 to TRBJ2-3; D is possibly TRBD1 (5 bases). In germline, CDR1 is SGHVS, CDR2 FQNEAQ. This CDR3 is built from 14 residues. Trimming shortened V by 5 bases and J by 6 bases, and 15 bases separated the two germline ends. CDR3 protein: CASSVSRGHDTQYF. The DNA for the CDR3 is TGTGCCAGCAGCGTCTCGCGCGGACACGATACGCAGTATTTT.

This clonotype was observed a few times. V gene TRBV14 combines with J gene TRBJ2-5; 12 bases agree with TRBD2. Germline CDR1 SGHDN, CDR2 FVKESK. V trimming: 4 bases; J trimming: 4 bases; junction bases outside the gene matches: 10. The CDR3 covers 17 residues. This CDR3 reads CASSPGTTSGRTETQYF. CDR3 DNA: TGTGCCAGCAGCCCAGGGACAACTAGCGGGAGGACAGAGACCCAGTACTTC.

A few counts support this clonotype. The CDR3 region is CASSAGREAFF. CDR3 DNA sequence: TGTGCCAGCAGTGCCGGCAGGGAAGCTTTCTTT. The rearrangement links TRBV2 to TRBJ1-1, with no clear D. Trimming stripped 4 bases from V and 8 bases from J, with 8 bases between. Germline CDR1 and CDR2: SNHLY and FYNNEI. The CDR3 is 11 amino acids.